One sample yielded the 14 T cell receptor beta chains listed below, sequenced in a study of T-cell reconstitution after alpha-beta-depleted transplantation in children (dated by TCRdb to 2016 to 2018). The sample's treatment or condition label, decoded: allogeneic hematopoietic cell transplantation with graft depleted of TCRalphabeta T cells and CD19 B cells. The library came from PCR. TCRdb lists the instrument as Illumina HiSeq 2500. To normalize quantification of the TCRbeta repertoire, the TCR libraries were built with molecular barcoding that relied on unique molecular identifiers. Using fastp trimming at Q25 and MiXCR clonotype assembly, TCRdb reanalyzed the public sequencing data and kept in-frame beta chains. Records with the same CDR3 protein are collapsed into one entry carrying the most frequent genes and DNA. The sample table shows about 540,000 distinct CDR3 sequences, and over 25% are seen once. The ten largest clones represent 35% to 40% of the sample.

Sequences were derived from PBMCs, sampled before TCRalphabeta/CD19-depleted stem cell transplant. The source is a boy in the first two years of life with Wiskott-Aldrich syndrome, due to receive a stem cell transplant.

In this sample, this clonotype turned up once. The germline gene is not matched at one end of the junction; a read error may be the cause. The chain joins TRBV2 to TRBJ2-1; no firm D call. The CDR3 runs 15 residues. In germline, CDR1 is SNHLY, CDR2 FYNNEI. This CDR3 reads CASSDLGSNYDEQFF. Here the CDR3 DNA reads TGTGCCAGCAGTGACCTCGGCAGTAACTACGATGAGCAGTTCTTC.

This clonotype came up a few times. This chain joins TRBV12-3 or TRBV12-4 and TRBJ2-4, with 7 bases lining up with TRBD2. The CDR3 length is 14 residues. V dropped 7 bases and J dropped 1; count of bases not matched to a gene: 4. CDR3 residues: CASTNSGAKNIQYF. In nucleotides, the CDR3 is TGTGCCAGCACCAATAGCGGGGCCAAAAACATTCAGTACTTC.

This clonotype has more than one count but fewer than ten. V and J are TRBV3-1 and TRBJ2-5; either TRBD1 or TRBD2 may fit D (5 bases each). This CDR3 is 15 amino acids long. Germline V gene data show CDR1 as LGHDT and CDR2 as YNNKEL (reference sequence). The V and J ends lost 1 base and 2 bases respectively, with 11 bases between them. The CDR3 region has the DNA TGTGCCAGCAGCCAAGCCGGGGACCGACAAGAGACCCAGTACTTC. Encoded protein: CASSQAGDRQETQYF.

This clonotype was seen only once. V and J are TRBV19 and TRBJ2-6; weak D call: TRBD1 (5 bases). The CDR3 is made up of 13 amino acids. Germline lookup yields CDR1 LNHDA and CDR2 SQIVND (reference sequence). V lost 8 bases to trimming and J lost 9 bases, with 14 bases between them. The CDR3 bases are TGTGCCAGTGCACAGGAGAGTGACAACGTCCTGACTTTC. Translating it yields CASAQESDNVLTF.

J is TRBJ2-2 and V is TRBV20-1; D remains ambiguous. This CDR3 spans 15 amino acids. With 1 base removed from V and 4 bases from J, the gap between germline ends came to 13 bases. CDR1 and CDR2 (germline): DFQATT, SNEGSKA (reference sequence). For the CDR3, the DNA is TGCAGTGCTAGAGTCGGAGAACGGAGCACCGGGGAGCTGTTTTTT. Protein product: CSARVGERSTGELFF.

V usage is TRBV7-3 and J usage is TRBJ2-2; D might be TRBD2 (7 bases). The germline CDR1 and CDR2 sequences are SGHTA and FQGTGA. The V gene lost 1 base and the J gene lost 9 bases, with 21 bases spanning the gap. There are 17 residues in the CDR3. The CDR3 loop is CASSLRGGALTNRELFF. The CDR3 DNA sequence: TGTGCCAGCAGCTTAAGGGGGGGCGCCCTAACGAACAGGGAGCTGTTTTTT.

CDR3 residues: CASTARASPSGELFF. The CDR3 region has the DNA TGTGCCAGCACCGCCCGCGCCTCCCCCTCCGGGGAGCTGTTTTTT. The chain uses TRBV7-2 and TRBJ2-2, with D hard to call. CDR1 is SGHTA, CDR2 FQGNSA, per germline. This CDR3 contains 15 residues. Between the trimmed V and J ends, which lost 7 bases and 6 bases, there was a span of 18 bases.

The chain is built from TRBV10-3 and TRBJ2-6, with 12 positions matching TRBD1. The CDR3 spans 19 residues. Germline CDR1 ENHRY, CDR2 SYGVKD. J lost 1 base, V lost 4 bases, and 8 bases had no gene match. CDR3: CAISAKGQGALSGANVLTF. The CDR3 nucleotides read TGTGCCATCAGTGCAAAGGGACAGGGGGCATTATCTGGGGCCAACGTCCTGACTTTC.

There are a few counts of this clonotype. This CDR3 is CAISESPSPSLNEQFF. Here the CDR3 DNA reads TGTGCCATCAGTGAGTCACCCAGCCCTTCCCTCAATGAGCAGTTCTTC. The V call is TRBV10-3, the J call TRBJ2-1, with unresolved D. CDR3 length: 16 residues. Germline V CDR1 and CDR2: ENHRY, SYGVKD. V was shortened by 0 bases and J by 6 bases, with 15 bases between the two germline ends.

Here the CDR3 reads CASSSRGGSAGANVLTF. The CDR3 bases are TGTGCCAGCAGCTCCCGGGGGGGCAGCGCTGGGGCCAACGTCCTGACTTTC. The V and J genes are TRBV7-3 and TRBJ2-6; TRBD2 agrees at 8 bases. This CDR3 has 17 amino acids. CDR1 SGHTA and CDR2 FQGTGA come from the germline V gene. With 4 bases clipped from V and 2 bases from J, the junction kept 7 bases outside the gene matches.

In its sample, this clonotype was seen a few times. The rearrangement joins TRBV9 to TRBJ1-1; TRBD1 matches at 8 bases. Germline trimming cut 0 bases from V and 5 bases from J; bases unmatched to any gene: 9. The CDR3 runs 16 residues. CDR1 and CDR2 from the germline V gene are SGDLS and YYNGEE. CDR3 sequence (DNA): TGTGCCAGCAGCGTAGGGACAGGGCTTATGGTTACTGAAGCTTTCTTT. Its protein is CASSVGTGLMVTEAFF.

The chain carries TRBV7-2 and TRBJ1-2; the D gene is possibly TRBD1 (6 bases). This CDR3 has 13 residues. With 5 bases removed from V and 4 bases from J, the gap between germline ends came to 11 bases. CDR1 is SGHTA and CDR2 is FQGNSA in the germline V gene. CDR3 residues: CASSRRTVYGYTF. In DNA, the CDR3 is TGTGCCAGCAGCCGTCGGACAGTCTATGGCTACACCTTC.

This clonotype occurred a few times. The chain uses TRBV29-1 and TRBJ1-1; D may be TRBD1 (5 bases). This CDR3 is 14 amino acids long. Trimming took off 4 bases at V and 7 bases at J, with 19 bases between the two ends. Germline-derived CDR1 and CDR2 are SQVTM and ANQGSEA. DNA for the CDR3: TGCAGCGTTGCGGATTCGACAGCTGAGGATGAAGCTTTCTTT. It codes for CSVADSTAEDEAFF.

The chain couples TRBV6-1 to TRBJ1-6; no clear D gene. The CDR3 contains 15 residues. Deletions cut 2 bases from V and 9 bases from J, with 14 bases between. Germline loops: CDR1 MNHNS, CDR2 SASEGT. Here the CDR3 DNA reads TGTGCCAGCAGTGAAAAGGGAGGGCTAGTTTCACCCCTCCACTTT. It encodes CASSEKGGLVSPLHF.